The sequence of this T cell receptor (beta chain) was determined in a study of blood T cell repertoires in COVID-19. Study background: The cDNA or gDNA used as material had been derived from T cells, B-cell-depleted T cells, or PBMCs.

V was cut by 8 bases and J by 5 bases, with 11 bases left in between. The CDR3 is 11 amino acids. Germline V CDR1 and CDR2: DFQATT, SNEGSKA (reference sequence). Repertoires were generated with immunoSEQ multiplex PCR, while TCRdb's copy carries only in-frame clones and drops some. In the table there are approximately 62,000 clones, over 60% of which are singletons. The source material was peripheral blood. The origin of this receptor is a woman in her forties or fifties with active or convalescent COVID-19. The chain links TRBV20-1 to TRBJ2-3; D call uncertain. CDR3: CSHLRLDTQYF. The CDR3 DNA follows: TGCAGTCACCTGAGACTAGATACGCAGTATTTT.